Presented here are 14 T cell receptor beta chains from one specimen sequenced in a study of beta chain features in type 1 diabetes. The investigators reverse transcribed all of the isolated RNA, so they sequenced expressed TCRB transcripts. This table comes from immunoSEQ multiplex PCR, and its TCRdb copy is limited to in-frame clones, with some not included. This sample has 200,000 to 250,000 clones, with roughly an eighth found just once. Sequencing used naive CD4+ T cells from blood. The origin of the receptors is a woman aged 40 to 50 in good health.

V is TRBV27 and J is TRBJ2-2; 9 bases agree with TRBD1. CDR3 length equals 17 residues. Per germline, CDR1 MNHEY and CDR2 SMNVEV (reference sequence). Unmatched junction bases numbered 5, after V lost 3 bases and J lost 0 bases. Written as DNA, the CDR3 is TGTGCCAGCAGTTTTACCAGGACAGGGGCGAACACCGGGGAGCTGTTTTTT. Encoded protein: CASSFTRTGANTGELFF.

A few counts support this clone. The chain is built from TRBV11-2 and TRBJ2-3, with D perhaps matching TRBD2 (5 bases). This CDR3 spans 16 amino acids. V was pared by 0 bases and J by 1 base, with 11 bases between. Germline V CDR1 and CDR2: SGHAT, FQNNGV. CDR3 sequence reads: CASSLEASYRTDTQYF. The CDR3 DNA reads TGTGCCAGCAGCTTAGAGGCTAGCTACCGCACAGATACGCAGTATTTT.

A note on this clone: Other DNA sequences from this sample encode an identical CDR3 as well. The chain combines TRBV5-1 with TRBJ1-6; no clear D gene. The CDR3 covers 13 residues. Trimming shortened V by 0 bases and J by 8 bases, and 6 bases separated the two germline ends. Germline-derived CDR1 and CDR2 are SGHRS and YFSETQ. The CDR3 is CASSLAGDSPLHF. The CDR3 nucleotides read TGCGCCAGCAGCTTGGCCGGGGATTCACCCCTCCACTTT.

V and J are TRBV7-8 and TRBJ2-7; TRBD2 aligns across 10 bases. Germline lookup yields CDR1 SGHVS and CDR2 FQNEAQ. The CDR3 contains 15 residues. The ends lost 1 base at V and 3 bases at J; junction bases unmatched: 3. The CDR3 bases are TGTGCCAGCAGCTTAGGCGCTAGCGGGGGCTACGAGCAGTACTTC. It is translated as CASSLGASGGYEQYF.

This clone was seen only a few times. The CDR3 reads CASSVDQGWGSPLHF. CDR3 bases: TGTGCCAGCAGCGTTGATCAGGGGTGGGGTTCACCCCTCCACTTT. The V call is TRBV7-9, the J call TRBJ1-6; TRBD1 is a possible D gene (6 bases). The CDR3 has 15 amino acids. V was pared by 5 bases and J by 9 bases, with 17 bases between. The germline CDR1 and CDR2 sequences are SEHNR and FQNEAQ (reference sequence).

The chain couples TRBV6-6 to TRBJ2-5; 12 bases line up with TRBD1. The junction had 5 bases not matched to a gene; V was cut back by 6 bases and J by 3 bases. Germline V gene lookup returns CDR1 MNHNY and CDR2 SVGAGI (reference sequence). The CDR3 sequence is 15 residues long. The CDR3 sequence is CASSQGQGAEETQYF. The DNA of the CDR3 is TGTGCCAGCAGCCAGGGACAGGGGGCCGAAGAGACCCAGTACTTC.

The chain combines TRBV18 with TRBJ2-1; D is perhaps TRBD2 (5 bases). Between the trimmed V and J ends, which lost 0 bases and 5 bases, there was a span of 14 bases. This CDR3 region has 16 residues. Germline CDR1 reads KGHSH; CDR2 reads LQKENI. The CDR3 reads CASSPPGSGPDNEQFF. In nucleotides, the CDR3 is TGTGCCAGCTCACCACCGGGGAGCGGTCCGGACAATGAGCAGTTCTTC.

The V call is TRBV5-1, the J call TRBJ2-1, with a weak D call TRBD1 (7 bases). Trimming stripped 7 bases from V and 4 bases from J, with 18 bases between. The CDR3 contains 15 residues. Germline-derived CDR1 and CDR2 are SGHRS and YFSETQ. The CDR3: CASFGGGTVYNEQFF. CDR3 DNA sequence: TGCGCCAGCTTTGGGGGCGGGACAGTATACAATGAGCAGTTCTTC.

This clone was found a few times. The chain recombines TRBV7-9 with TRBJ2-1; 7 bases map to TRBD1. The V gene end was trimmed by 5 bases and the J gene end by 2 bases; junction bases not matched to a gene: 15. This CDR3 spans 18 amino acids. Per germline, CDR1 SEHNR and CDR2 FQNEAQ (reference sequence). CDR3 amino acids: CASSPNRDSGGAYNEQFF. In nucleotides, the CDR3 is TGTGCCAGCAGCCCCAACCGAGACTCAGGGGGTGCCTACAATGAGCAGTTCTTC.

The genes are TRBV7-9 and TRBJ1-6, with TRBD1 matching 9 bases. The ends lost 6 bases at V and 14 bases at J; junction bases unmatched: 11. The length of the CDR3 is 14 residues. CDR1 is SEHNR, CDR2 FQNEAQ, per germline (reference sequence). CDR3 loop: CASSWDRASLSLHF. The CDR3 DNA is TGTGCCAGCAGTTGGGACAGGGCTAGTTTGTCCCTCCACTTT.

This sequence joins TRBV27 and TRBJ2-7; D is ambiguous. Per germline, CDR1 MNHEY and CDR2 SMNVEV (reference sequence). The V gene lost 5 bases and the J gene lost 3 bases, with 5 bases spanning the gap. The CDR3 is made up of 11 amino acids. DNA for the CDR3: TGTGCCAGCAGTCCCGGCTACGAGCAGTACTTC. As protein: CASSPGYEQYF.

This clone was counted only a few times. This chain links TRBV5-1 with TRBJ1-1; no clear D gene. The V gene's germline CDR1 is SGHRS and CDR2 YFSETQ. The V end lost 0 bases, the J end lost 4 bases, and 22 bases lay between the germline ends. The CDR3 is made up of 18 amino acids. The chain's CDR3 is CASSLEVSVPIPGTEAFF. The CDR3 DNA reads TGCGCCAGCAGCTTGGAGGTGTCAGTACCCATTCCGGGCACTGAAGCTTTCTTT.

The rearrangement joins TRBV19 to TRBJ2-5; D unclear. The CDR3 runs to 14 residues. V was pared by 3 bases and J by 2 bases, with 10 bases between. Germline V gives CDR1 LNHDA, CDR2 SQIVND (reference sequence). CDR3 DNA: TGTGCCAGTAGTATGAACAGCCAACAAGAGACCCAGTACTTC. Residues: CASSMNSQQETQYF.

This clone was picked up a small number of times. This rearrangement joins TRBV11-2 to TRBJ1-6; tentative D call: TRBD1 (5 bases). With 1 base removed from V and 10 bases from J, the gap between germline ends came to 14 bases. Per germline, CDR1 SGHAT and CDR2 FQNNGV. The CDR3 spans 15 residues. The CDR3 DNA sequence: TGTGCCAGCAGCTTAGTAGGTCAGGGAAGCTCACCCCTCCACTTT. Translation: CASSLVGQGSSPLHF.